This paragraph reports one T cell receptor beta chain. This clone's antigen is unknown. Nothing much larger sits one base from this clone, and base qualities are not available. This entry belongs to a study of blood T cell repertoires in COVID-19 (dated by TCRdb to the early 2020s). Study-level background: The collaborator samples originated in the United States, Italy and Spain and spanned the acute and convalescent phases of COVID-19. The prospective study material was composed of cDNA or gDNA derived from T cells, B-cell-depleted T cells, or PBMCs. Subjects who had been exposed to COVID-19, were actively infected with it, or had recovered from it provided the deeply sampled blood TCRbeta repertoires that made up the dataset. A freely available public database, intended as a resource for researchers studying the immune response to SARS-CoV-2, is where the repertoires were released. The samples were drawn from the first 160 participants of the ongoing ImmuneRACE study and from more than 1,000 subjects provided by 6 global collaborators. Nearly every sample came with metadata listing a de-identified subject ID, COVID-19 status, age in years and sex. Where available, HLA class I and class II types were taken from metadata supplied by the sample provider and were not determined by assay-based typing.

The CDR3 spans 15 residues, from the cysteine through the phenylalanine. The kept DNA is CDR3 alone, 45 bases in frame from the first base. V is pared back by 3 bases and J by 1 base, with 12 bases lying between the germline termini. The CDR1 and CDR2 encoded by the germline V gene are SGHRS and YFSETQ. TCRbeta CDR3 regions were amplified from genomic DNA using the immunoSEQ Assay, a bias-controlled multiplex PCR. The paper's processing steps were these. The number of nucleated cells in each sample was estimated from the amplification of reference gene primers within the assay. To quantify the absolute abundance of each unique TCRbeta CDR3 rearrangement, sequence reads were collapsed and filtered. For each sample, productive Simpson clonality was calculated by taking the square root of Simpson's diversity index across productive rearrangements. TCRdb's version of the immuneACCESS table is confined to in-frame rearrangements and falls short of the full clone set. An unresolved V gene accounts for under half of the shortfall where checked; the remainder is of unknown origin. V, J and clone size derive from that table, while D and trimming were established from the DNA sequence. The sample table contains some 250,000 clones; only one count was recorded for around 89% of them. Clones ranked in the top ten supply under 9.5% of the sample.

The paper as a whole reports these results and caveats: Clinical and demographic metadata were provided uncurated, with the amount varying by source and participant.

Enrolling through a virtual design, the prospective study's participants ranged in age from roughly 18 to 95 years and lived across 24 United States geographic areas. Cohort assignment in the prospective study relied on participant-reported clinical history from a screening survey and a study questionnaire. For ImmuneRACE Cohort 3, a participant was defined as recovered based on two consecutive negative NP/OP PCR tests, clearance by a healthcare professional, or resolution of symptoms. In the prospective study, whole blood, serum and a nasopharyngeal or oropharyngeal swab were collected from each participant by mobile phlebotomists. Prospective study participants could optionally give additional blood draws and questionnaires over an approximately 2-month period. Prospective study blood samples were shipped either frozen or at room temperature before DNA extraction.

The sequence derives from a man between 40 and 49 years old who had recovered from COVID-19. Recombination joined TRBV5-1 with TRBJ2-3; the D gene is perhaps TRBD2, from 6 matching bases. Specimen: PBMCs or T cells enriched from blood (not recorded which). The CDR3 reads as follows: CASSSGTWGTDTQYF. The DNA sequence is as follows: TGCGCCAGCAGCTCCGGGACTTGGGGCACAGATACGCAGTATTTT. With the rest looked up from the reference TRBV5-1 and TRBJ2-3 genes rather than sequenced, the full variable domain is KAGVTQTPRYLIKTRGQQVTLSCSPISGHRSVSWYQQTPGQGLQFLFEYFSETQRNKGNFPGRFSGRQFSNSRSEMNVSTLELGDSALYLCASSSGTWGTDTQYFGPGTRLTVL.